One sample yielded the 17 T cell receptor beta chains listed below, sequenced in a study of cytomegalovirus exposure and HLA in healthy donors. The PCR employed 60 Vbeta primers together with 13 Jbeta primers. Data came from immunoSEQ multiplex PCR; TCRdb stores just in-frame clones and leaves some out. The sample includes some 140,000 clones, roughly 83% of them seen just once. Sequencing input: PBMCs. These receptors were taken from a man aged 40-55 years in good health and CMV-seronegative.

This clone showed up just once. This sequence joins TRBV2 and TRBJ1-2, with D maybe TRBD1 (6 bases). The germline V gene has CDR1 SNHLY and CDR2 FYNNEI. Between the trimmed V and J ends, which lost 6 bases and 7 bases, there was a span of 24 bases. The CDR3 spans 16 residues. CDR3 DNA: TGTGCCAGCAGGCCAATCATACAGGGCTCTTCGATTGGCTACACCTTC. Amino acids: CASRPIIQGSSIGYTF.

V gene TRBV9 combines with J gene TRBJ1-6, with 8 bases aligning to TRBD1. V gave up 4 bases and J gave up 11 bases; unmatched junction bases: 14. The CDR3 is made up of 16 amino acids. Per the germline V gene, CDR1 is SGDLS and CDR2 is YYNGEE. CDR3 sequence (DNA): TGTGCCAGCAGCCCACCCGACAGGGGCTTGGAGACACCCCTCCACTTT. Amino acid sequence: CASSPPDRGLETPLHF. Using reference TRBV9 and TRBJ1-6 for the parts outside the CDR3, the full variable domain is DSGVTQTPKHLITATGQRVTLRCSPRSGDLSVYWYQQSLDQGLQFLIQYYNGEERAKGNILERFSAQQFPDLHSELNLSSLELGDSALYFCASSPPDRGLETPLHFGNGTRLTVT.

This chain connects TRBV28 to TRBJ1-5; perhaps TRBD1 as D (6 bases). Germline CDR1 MDHEN, CDR2 SYDVKM. This CDR3 is built from 17 residues. V was clipped by 5 bases and J by 4 bases, with 21 bases between them. This chain's CDR3 is CASSRYRDNVYNQPQHF. The CDR3 region has the DNA TGTGCCAGCAGTAGATACCGGGACAATGTTTATAATCAGCCCCAGCATTTT.

The chain carries TRBV27 and TRBJ2-2, with 8 bases aligning to TRBD2. The junction had 7 bases not matched to a gene; V was cut back by 3 bases and J by 4 bases. CDR1 and CDR2 (germline): MNHEY, SMNVEV (reference sequence). The CDR3 loop spans 16 amino acids. CDR3 DNA: TGTGCCAGCAGTTTGGCGGGAGGCCTGCTCACCGGGGAGCTGTTTTTT. Protein product: CASSLAGGLLTGELFF.

This sequence joins TRBV5-1 and TRBJ2-5, with 8 nucleotides matching TRBD1. V shed 0 bases, J shed 5 bases, and the junction held 3 bases outside the gene matches. The CDR3 runs 14 residues. The germline V gene has CDR1 SGHRS and CDR2 YFSETQ. DNA of the CDR3: TGCGCCAGCAGCTTGGGGACAGGGTATGAGACCCAGTACTTC. Translated: CASSLGTGYETQYF. Variable domain in full (rest from reference TRBV5-1 and TRBJ2-5): KAGVTQTPRYLIKTRGQQVTLSCSPISGHRSVSWYQQTPGQGLQFLFEYFSETQRNKGNFPGRFSGRQFSNSRSEMNVSTLELGDSALYLCASSLGTGYETQYFGPGTRLLVL.

V is TRBV5-1 and J is TRBJ2-1; the match to TRBD2 covers 8 bases. Trimming took 4 bases from V and 0 from J; bases not matched to a gene: 9. The CDR3 spans 17 residues. The germline V gene has CDR1 SGHRS and CDR2 YFSETQ. The DNA of the CDR3 is TGCGCCAGCAGCAAAGAACTAGCGGCCCCCTCCTACAATGAGCAGTTCTTC. Its protein is CASSKELAAPSYNEQFF. Combining the CDR3 with reference TRBV5-1 and TRBJ2-1 gives the whole variable domain KAGVTQTPRYLIKTRGQQVTLSCSPISGHRSVSWYQQTPGQGLQFLFEYFSETQRNKGNFPGRFSGRQFSNSRSEMNVSTLELGDSALYLCASSKELAAPSYNEQFFGPGTRLTVL.

J is TRBJ2-7 and V is TRBV7-8; TRBD1 might be the D (5 bases). The CDR3 loop spans 12 amino acids. V shed 5 bases and J shed 6 bases, with 11 bases lying between them. Germline CDR1 is SGHVS and CDR2 is FQNEAQ. CDR3 amino acids: CASSPRRGEQYF. CDR3 DNA: TGTGCCAGCAGCCCCAGAAGGGGCGAGCAGTACTTC.

This clone has a single count. The same CDR3 can be traced to other DNA sequences in this sample. The chain employs TRBV5-1 and TRBJ2-4; 7 bases line up with TRBD1. V was clipped by 1 base and J by 0 bases; unmatched bases: 4. This CDR3 spans 16 amino acids. Germline loops: CDR1 SGHRS, CDR2 YFSETQ. CDR3 in amino acids: CASSLTGQLAKNIQYF. The DNA for the CDR3 is TGCGCCAGCAGCTTGACGGGACAGTTAGCCAAAAACATTCAGTACTTC.

On this clone itself: The conserved closing phenylalanine or tryptophan is absent in this CDR3, likely reflecting a read error. It is unclear where the CDR3 begins or ends on the DNA, so no DNA is shown, and the CDR3 is as TCRdb lists it. CDR3 sequence: CASSLESPI. This rearrangement joins TRBV11-3 to TRBJ2-7; the listed D gene, TRBD2, was not tested against the DNA. The length of the CDR3 is 9 amino acids, counting both ends. The germline CDR1 and CDR2 sequences are SGHNT and YENEEA.

The gene calls are TRBV27 and TRBJ1-3, with D uncertain. CDR1 MNHEY and CDR2 SMNVEV come from the germline V gene (reference sequence). This CDR3 has 14 residues. V lost 4 bases to trimming and J lost 0 bases, with 7 bases between them. The CDR3 spells CASSSRSSGNTIYF. The DNA of the CDR3 is TGTGCCAGCAGTTCCAGGTCCTCTGGAAACACCATATATTTT.

V usage is TRBV9 and J usage is TRBJ2-7; the D gene is possibly TRBD2 (6 bases). The CDR3 length is 14 residues. Germline CDR1 reads SGDLS; CDR2 reads YYNGEE. The germline V and J ends were trimmed by 0 bases and 4 bases, with 11 bases remaining between them. CDR3 sequence reads: CASSVDGGRYEQYF. Written as DNA, the CDR3 is TGTGCCAGCAGCGTAGATGGGGGGAGGTACGAGCAGTACTTC. The variable domain in full, with the rest retrieved from reference TRBV9 and TRBJ2-7, is DSGVTQTPKHLITATGQRVTLRCSPRSGDLSVYWYQQSLDQGLQFLIQYYNGEERAKGNILERFSAQQFPDLHSELNLSSLELGDSALYFCASSVDGGRYEQYFGPGTRLTVT.

The rearrangement uses TRBV4-1 and TRBJ2-1; D is perhaps TRBD1 (6 bases). V was clipped by 1 base and J by 4 bases, with 14 bases between them. The CDR3 spans 16 residues. Germline V gives CDR1 MGHRA, CDR2 YSYEKL. CDR3 sequence: CASSQVLATGYNEQFF. In DNA form, the CDR3 reads TGCGCCAGCAGCCAAGTCCTCGCAACAGGGTACAATGAGCAGTTCTTC.

V gene TRBV11-2 combines with J gene TRBJ1-2, with TRBD1 as a possible D gene (5 bases). V was pared by 1 base and J by 3 bases, with 12 bases between. Germline CDR1 is SGHAT and CDR2 is FQNNGV. The length of the CDR3 is 15 residues. CDR3 nucleotide sequence: TGTGCCAGCAGCTTAGGCCCCAGGGCGGACTATGGCTACACCTTC. It codes for CASSLGPRADYGYTF.

This sequence joins TRBV19 and TRBJ1-2; TRBD1 matches at 7 bases. In germline, CDR1 is LNHDA, CDR2 SQIVND (reference sequence). Unmatched junction bases numbered 5, after V lost 6 bases and J lost 4 bases. The CDR3 has 13 residues. Written as DNA, the CDR3 is TGTGCCAGTAGCGACAGGGCAGTCTATGGCTACACCTTC. Amino acids: CASSDRAVYGYTF.

CDR3 coding DNA: TGTGCCAGCAGTTCAACAGGGTATCCCCTACCCTACGAGCAGTACTTC. Residues: CASSSTGYPLPYEQYF. The chain uses TRBV5-4 and TRBJ2-7; TRBD1 might be the D (6 bases). CDR1 SGHNT and CDR2 YYREEE come from the germline V gene (reference sequence). Trimming stripped 5 bases from V and 2 bases from J, with 20 bases between. CDR3 size: 16 residues.

This sequence joins TRBV6-6 and TRBJ1-2; TRBD1 matches at 9 bases. CDR1 is MNHNY, CDR2 SVGAGI, per germline (reference sequence). After removal of 5 bases from V and 5 bases from J, the junction contained 9 bases not matched to a gene. The CDR3 is 15 residues long. The CDR3 reads CASSTHTGGEYGYTF. The CDR3 bases are TGTGCCAGCAGTACCCACACAGGGGGCGAGTATGGCTACACCTTC.

The V gene is TRBV13, the J gene TRBJ1-2; TRBD1 aligns across 9 bases. The V gene's germline CDR1 is PRHDT and CDR2 FYEKMQ (reference sequence). Trimming cost V 5 bases and J 0 bases; bases outside gene matches: 16. The CDR3 spans 19 residues. The CDR3 nucleotides are TGTGCCAGCAGCCTCCGAGTCGGGACAGGGCCTTCAGCTAACTATGGCTACACCTTC. Its translation is CASSLRVGTGPSANYGYTF.